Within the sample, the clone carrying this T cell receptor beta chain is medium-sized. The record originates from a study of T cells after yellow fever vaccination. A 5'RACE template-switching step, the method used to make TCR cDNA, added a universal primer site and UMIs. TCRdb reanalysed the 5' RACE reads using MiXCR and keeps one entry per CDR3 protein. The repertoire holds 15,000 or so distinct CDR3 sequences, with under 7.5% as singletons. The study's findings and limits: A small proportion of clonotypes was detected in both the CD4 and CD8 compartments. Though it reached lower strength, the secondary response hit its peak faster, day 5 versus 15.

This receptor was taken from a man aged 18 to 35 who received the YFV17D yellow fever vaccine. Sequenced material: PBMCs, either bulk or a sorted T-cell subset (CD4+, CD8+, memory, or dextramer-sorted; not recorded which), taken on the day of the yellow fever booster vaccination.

The CDR3 region has the DNA TGTGCCAGCAGCCCGAGAAGCGGGACAGGGGTGGGCTACACCTTC. This sequence encodes CASSPRSGTGVGYTF. V gene TRBV7-3 combines with J gene TRBJ1-2, with TRBD1 matching 10 bases. J was trimmed by 8 bases and V by 5 bases; bases with no gene match: 11. CDR3 length: 15 amino acids. Germline CDR1 SGHTA, CDR2 FQGTGA.